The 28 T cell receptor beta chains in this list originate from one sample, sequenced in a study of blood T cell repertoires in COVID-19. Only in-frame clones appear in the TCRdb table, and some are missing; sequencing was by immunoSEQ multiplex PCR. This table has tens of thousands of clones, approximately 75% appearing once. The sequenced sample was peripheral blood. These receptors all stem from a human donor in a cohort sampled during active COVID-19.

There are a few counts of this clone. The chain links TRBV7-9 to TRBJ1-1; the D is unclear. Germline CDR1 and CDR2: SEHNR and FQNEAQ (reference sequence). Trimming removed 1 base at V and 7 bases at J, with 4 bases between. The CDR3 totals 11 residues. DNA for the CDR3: TGTGCCAGCAGCTTAGGTATTGAAGCTTTCTTT. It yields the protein CASSLGIEAFF.

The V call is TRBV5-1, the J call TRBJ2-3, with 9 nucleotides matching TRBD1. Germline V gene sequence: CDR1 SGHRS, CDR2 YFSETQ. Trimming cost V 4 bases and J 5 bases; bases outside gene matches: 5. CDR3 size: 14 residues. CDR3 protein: CASSTDRGVDTQYF. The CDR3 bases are TGCGCCAGCAGCACGGACAGGGGAGTAGATACGCAGTATTTT.

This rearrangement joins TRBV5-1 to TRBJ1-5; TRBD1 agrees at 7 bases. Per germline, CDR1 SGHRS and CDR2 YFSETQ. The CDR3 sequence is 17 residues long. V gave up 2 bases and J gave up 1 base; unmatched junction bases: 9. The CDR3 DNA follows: TGCGCCAGCAGCTTTCTACCGGGACAGACCAGCAATCAGCCCCAGCATTTT. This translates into CASSFLPGQTSNQPQHF.

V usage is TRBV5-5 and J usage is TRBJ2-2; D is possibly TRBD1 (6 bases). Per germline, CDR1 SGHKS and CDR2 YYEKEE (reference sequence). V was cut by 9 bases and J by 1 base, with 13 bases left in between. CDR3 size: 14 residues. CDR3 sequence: CATRQVLNTGELFF. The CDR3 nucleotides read TGTGCCACCCGACAGGTCCTGAACACCGGGGAGCTGTTTTTT.

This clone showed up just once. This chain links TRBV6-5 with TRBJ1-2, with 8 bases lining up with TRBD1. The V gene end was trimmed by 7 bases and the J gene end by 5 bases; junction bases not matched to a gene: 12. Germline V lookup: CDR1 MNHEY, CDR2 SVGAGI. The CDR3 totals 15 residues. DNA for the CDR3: TGTGCCAGCACCGCCCGAACGGACAGGGAGTATGGCTACACCTTC. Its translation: CASTARTDREYGYTF.

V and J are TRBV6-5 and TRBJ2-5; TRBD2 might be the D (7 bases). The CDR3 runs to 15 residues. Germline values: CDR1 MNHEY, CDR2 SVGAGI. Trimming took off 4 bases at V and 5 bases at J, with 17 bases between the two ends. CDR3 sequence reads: CASSFWGGGRETQYF. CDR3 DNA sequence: TGTGCCAGCAGTTTCTGGGGCGGGGGCAGGGAGACCCAGTACTTC.

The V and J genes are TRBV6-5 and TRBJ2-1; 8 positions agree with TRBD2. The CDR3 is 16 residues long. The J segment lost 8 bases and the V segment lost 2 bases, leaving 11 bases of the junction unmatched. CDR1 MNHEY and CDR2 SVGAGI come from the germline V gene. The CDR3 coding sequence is TGTGCCAGCAGTTACGGACGGGGGGGAAAGTGGGATGAGCAGTTCTTC. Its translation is CASSYGRGGKWDEQFF.

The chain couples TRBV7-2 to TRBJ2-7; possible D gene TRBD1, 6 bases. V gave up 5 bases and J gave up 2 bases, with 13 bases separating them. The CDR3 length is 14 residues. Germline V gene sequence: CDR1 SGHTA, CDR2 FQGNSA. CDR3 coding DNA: TGTGCCAGCAGCAACAACAGGGTTGCCTACGAGCAGTACTTC. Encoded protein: CASSNNRVAYEQYF.

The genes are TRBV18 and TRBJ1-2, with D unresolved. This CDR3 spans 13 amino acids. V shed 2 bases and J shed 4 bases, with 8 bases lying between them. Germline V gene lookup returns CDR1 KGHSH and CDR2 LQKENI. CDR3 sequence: CASSPGEVYGYTF. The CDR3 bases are TGTGCCAGCTCACCAGGGGAGGTCTATGGCTACACCTTC.

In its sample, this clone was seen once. The CDR3 sequence: CASSSRRTGANVLTF. The CDR3 DNA reads TGTGCCAGCAGTTCACGGAGGACTGGGGCCAACGTCCTGACTTTC. This sequence joins TRBV25-1 and TRBJ2-6; D possibly corresponds to TRBD2 (5 bases). V gave up 5 bases and J gave up 2 bases, with 10 bases separating them. The CDR3 has 15 residues. Germline lookup yields CDR1 MGHDK and CDR2 SYGVNS.

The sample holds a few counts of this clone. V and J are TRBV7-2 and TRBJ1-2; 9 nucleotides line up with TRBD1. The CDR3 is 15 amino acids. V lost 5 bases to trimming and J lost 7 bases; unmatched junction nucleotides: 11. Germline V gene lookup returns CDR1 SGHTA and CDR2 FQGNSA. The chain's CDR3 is CASSLTGGAVSGYTF. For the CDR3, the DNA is TGTGCCAGCAGCCTTACAGGGGGCGCAGTAAGTGGCTACACCTTC.

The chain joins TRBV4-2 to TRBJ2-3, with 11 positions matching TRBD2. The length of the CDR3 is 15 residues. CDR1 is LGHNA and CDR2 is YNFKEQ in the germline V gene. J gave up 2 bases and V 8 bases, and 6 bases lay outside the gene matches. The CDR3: CASGLAGGLTDTQYF. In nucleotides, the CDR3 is TGTGCCAGCGGCCTAGCGGGGGGTCTCACAGATACGCAGTATTTT.

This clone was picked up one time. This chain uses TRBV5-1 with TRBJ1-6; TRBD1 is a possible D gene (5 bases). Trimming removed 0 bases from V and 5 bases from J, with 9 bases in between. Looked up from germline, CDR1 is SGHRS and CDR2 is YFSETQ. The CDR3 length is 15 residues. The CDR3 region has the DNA TGCGCCAGCAGCTTGGTAGGGGTGGATAATTCACCCCTCCACTTT. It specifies CASSLVGVDNSPLHF. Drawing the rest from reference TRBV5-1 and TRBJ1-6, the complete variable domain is KAGVTQTPRYLIKTRGQQVTLSCSPISGHRSVSWYQQTPGQGLQFLFEYFSETQRNKGNFPGRFSGRQFSNSRSEMNVSTLELGDSALYLCASSLVGVDNSPLHFGNGTRLTVT.

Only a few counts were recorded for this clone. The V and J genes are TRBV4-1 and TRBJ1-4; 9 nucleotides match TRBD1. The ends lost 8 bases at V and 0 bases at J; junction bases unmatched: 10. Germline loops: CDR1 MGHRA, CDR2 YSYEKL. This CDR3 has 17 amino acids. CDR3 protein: CASSPWTGVATNEKLFF. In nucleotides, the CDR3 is TGCGCCAGCTCGCCTTGGACAGGGGTGGCAACTAATGAAAAACTGTTTTTT.

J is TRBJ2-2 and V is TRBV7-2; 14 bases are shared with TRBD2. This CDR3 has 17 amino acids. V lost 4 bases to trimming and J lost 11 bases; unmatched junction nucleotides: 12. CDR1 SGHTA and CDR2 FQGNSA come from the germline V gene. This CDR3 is CASSSGLAGGLNSELFF. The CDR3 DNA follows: TGTGCCAGCAGCTCAGGACTAGCGGGGGGATTAAACTCAGAGCTGTTTTTT.

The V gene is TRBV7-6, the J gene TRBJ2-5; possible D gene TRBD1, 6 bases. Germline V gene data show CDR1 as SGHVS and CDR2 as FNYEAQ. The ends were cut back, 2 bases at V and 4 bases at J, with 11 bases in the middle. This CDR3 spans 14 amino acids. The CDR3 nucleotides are TGTGCCAGCAGCTTAACAGGGATTGGAGAGACCCAGTACTTC. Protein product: CASSLTGIGETQYF.

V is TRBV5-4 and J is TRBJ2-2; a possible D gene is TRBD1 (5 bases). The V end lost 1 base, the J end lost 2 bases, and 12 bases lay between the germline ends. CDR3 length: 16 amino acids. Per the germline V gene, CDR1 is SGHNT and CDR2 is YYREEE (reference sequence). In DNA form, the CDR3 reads TGTGCCAGCAGCTTGCAACAGGCAGTAAACACCGGGGAGCTGTTTTTT. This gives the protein CASSLQQAVNTGELFF.

DNA for the CDR3: TGTGCCAGCAGTGACCCTAACAGGGGTTTTAGGAACGAGCAGTACTTC. This translates into CASSDPNRGFRNEQYF. The chain links TRBV6-1 to TRBJ2-7, with 7 bases aligning to TRBD1. The CDR3 consists of 16 residues. V gave up 3 bases and J gave up 5 bases; unmatched junction bases: 13. Germline CDR1 MNHNS, CDR2 SASEGT.

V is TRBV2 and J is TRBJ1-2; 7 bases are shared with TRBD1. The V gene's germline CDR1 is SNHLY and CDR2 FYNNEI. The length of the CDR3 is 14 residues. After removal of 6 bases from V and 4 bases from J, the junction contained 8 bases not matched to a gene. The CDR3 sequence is CASRLRRDSYGYTF. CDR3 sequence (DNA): TGTGCCAGCAGGTTAAGGAGGGACAGCTATGGCTACACCTTC. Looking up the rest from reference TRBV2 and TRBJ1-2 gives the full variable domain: EPEVTQTPSHQVTQMGQEVILRCVPISNHLYFYWYRQILGQKVEFLVSFYNNEISEKSEIFDDQFSVERPDGSNFTLKIRSTKLEDSAMYFCASRLRRDSYGYTFGSGTRLTVV.

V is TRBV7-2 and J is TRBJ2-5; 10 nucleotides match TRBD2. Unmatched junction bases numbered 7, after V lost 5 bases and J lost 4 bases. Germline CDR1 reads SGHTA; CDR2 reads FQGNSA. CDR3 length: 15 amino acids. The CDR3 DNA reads TGTGCCAGCAGCGGCAGCGGGGGGGCTCCAGAGACCCAGTACTTC. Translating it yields CASSGSGGAPETQYF.

DNA of the CDR3: TGTGCCAGCAGTGACAGGGGGTATAGCAATCAGCCCCAGCATTTT. Translation gives CASSDRGYSNQPQHF. The chain has TRBV27 and TRBJ1-5, with 9 bases identical to TRBD1. Trimming at V came to 5 bases and at J to 0 bases, leaving 2 bases not matched to a gene. CDR3 length: 15 amino acids. Germline CDR1 is MNHEY and CDR2 is SMNVEV (reference sequence).

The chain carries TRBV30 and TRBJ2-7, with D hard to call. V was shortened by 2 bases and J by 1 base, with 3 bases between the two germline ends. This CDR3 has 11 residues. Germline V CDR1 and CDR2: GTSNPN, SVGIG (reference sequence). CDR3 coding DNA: TGTGCCTGGAGTCCGTCCTACGAGCAGTACTTC. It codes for CAWSPSYEQYF.

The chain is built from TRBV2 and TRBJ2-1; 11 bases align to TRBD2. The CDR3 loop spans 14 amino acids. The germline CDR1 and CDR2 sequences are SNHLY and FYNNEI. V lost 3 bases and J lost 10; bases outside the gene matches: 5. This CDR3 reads CASSETTSGDEQFF. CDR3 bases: TGTGCCAGCAGTGAGACGACTAGCGGGGACGAGCAGTTCTTC.

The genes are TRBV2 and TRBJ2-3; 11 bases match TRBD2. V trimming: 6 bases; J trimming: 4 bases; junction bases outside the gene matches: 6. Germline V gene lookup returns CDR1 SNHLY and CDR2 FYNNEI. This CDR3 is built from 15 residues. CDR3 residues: CASSGSGGGSDTQYF. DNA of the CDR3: TGTGCCAGCAGCGGTAGCGGGGGGGGATCAGATACGCAGTATTTT. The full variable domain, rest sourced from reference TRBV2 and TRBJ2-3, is EPEVTQTPSHQVTQMGQEVILRCVPISNHLYFYWYRQILGQKVEFLVSFYNNEISEKSEIFDDQFSVERPDGSNFTLKIRSTKLEDSAMYFCASSGSGGGSDTQYFGPGTRLTVL.

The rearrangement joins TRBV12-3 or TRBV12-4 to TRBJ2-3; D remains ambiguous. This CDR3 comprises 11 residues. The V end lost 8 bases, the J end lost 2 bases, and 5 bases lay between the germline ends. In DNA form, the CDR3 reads TGTGCCAGCTCTAACACAGATACGCAGTATTTT. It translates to CASSNTDTQYF.

The chain's CDR3 is CASRRTGAYYGYTF. CDR3 nucleotides: TGTGCCAGCAGACGGACAGGGGCGTACTATGGCTACACCTTC. The rearrangement uses TRBV6-5 and TRBJ1-2, with TRBD1 identical over 9 bases. Germline V gives CDR1 MNHEY, CDR2 SVGAGI. Trimming took 6 bases from V and 3 from J; bases not matched to a gene: 5. The CDR3 runs to 14 residues.

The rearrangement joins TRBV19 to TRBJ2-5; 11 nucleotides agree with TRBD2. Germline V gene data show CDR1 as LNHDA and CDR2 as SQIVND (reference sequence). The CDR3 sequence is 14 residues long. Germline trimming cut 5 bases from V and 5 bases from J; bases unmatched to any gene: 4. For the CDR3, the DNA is TGTGCCAGTAGTTTAACTAGCGGGGGTGAGACCCAGTACTTC. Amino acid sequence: CASSLTSGGETQYF.

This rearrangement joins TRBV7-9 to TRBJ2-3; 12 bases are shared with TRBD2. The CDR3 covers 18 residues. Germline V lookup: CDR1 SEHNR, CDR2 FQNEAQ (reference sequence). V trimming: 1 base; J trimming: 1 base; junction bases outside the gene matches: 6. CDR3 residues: CASSLGLAGGHGTDTQYF. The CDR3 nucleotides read TGTGCCAGCAGCTTAGGGCTAGCGGGGGGGCATGGCACAGATACGCAGTATTTT.